One and the same sample provided the 21 T cell receptor beta chains below, sequenced in a study of beta chain features in type 1 diabetes (dated 2018 in TCRdb). Library preparation employed the immunoSEQ multiplex PCR assay. The High Capacity cDNA Reverse Transcription Kit was used to reverse transcribe all of the isolated RNA, meaning that expressed TCRB transcripts were what got sequenced. Here the immuneACCESS table is served through TCRdb, limited to in-frame sequences with V and J called. Missing clones are a known gap in these copies; in checked studies unresolved V genes cover under half, and the rest lacks a known reason. The sample yields approximately 330,000 clones; 9.5% to 11% were counted once. In total, the top ten clones hold 0.015% to 0.02% of the sample. Sequencing was carried out using naive CD4+ T cells from blood. The cell subset or site label for this specimen denotes: true naive CD4+ T cells. Receptors originate from a woman in her 30s in good health.

This clone was picked up one time. The genes are TRBV2 and TRBJ1-1; 7 bases map to TRBD1. The CDR3 runs 15 residues. Germline V lookup: CDR1 SNHLY, CDR2 FYNNEI. V dropped 3 bases and J dropped 5; count of bases not matched to a gene: 9. The CDR3 loop is CASSDLQGTGTEAFF. The CDR3 nucleotides are TGTGCCAGCAGTGACCTACAGGGGACCGGGACTGAAGCTTTCTTT. Full variable domain (missing parts from reference TRBV2 and TRBJ1-1): EPEVTQTPSHQVTQMGQEVILRCVPISNHLYFYWYRQILGQKVEFLVSFYNNEISEKSEIFDDQFSVERPDGSNFTLKIRSTKLEDSAMYFCASSDLQGTGTEAFFGQGTRLTVV.

Details on this clone: Different DNA sequences within this sample yield the same CDR3. This chain links TRBV5-1 with TRBJ2-5; no reliable D call. The CDR3 extends over 13 amino acids. V was clipped by 5 bases and J by 5 bases, with 13 bases between them. Germline V CDR1 and CDR2: SGHRS, YFSETQ. CDR3 protein: CASSSGVGETQYF. The CDR3 DNA is TGCGCCAGCAGTTCCGGAGTCGGGGAGACCCAGTACTTC.

The chain employs TRBV7-9 and TRBJ1-1, with D perhaps TRBD1 (5 bases). Germline CDR1 reads SEHNR; CDR2 reads FQNEAQ (reference sequence). Trimming took off 5 bases at V and 3 bases at J, with 22 bases between the two ends. This CDR3 is 17 amino acids long. Written as DNA, the CDR3 is TGTGCCAGCAGCCTCCACATCGTCAGGGATGCGGACACTGAAGCTTTCTTT. Encoded protein: CASSLHIVRDADTEAFF. The whole variable domain, remainder taken from reference TRBV7-9 and TRBJ1-1, is DTGVSQNPRHKITKRGQNVTFRCDPISEHNRLYWYRQTLGQGPEFLTYFQNEAQLEKSRLLSDRFSAERPKGSFSTLEIQRTEQGDSAMYLCASSLHIVRDADTEAFFGQGTRLTVV.

This chain joins TRBV15 and TRBJ1-2, with D perhaps TRBD1 (6 bases). This CDR3 is 16 amino acids long. The V and J ends lost 0 bases and 0 bases respectively, with 11 bases between them. CDR1 and CDR2 (germline): LNHNV, YYDKDF (reference sequence). For the CDR3, the DNA is TGTGCCACCAGCAGAGACTCAGGGGCGACTAACTATGGCTACACCTTC. This gives the protein CATSRDSGATNYGYTF. Filled out from reference TRBV15 and TRBJ1-2, the complete variable domain reads DAMVIQNPRYQVTQFGKPVTLSCSQTLNHNVMYWYQQKSSQAPKLLFHYYDKDFNNEADTPDNFQSRRPNTSFCFLDIRSPGLGDTAMYLCATSRDSGATNYGYTFGSGTRLTVV.

The V gene is TRBV4-3, the J gene TRBJ2-7; TRBD2 agrees at 11 bases. CDR1 is LGHNA and CDR2 is YSLEER in the germline V gene. V shed 1 base and J 1 base; nucleotides not matched to a gene: 9. This CDR3 has 18 residues. The CDR3 DNA sequence: TGCGCCAGCAGCCAAGCCATAGGGACTAGCGGTACGTCCTACGAGCAGTACTTC. It translates to CASSQAIGTSGTSYEQYF.

CDR3 in amino acids: CASSVEGRPTDTQYF. Written as DNA, the CDR3 is TGTGCCAGCAGCGTAGAGGGGCGGCCCACAGATACGCAGTATTTT. The genes are TRBV9 and TRBJ2-3; D is possibly TRBD1 (5 bases). The V end was cut by 0 bases, the J end by 2 bases, with 10 bases between. CDR1 is SGDLS, CDR2 YYNGEE, per germline. This CDR3 region has 15 residues. The variable domain in full, completed from reference TRBV9 and TRBJ2-3, reads DSGVTQTPKHLITATGQRVTLRCSPRSGDLSVYWYQQSLDQGLQFLIQYYNGEERAKGNILERFSAQQFPDLHSELNLSSLELGDSALYFCASSVEGRPTDTQYFGPGTRLTVL.

The chain recombines TRBV19 with TRBJ1-5; no firm D call. Germline V lookup: CDR1 LNHDA, CDR2 SQIVND (reference sequence). Trimming removed 6 bases at V and 8 bases at J, with 17 bases between. There are 14 residues in the CDR3. CDR3 region: CASRISVPSEPQHF. Here the CDR3 DNA reads TGTGCCAGTAGAATTTCGGTCCCCTCGGAGCCCCAGCATTTT.

The chain uses TRBV5-1 and TRBJ2-2, with 9 bases lining up with TRBD1. In germline, CDR1 is SGHRS, CDR2 YFSETQ. This CDR3 is 15 amino acids long. The trim removed 0 bases at V and 5 bases at J, leaving 2 bases unmatched. CDR3 nucleotide sequence: TGCGCCAGCAGCTTGGCGGGACAGGGAACCGGGGAGCTGTTTTTT. Amino acid sequence: CASSLAGQGTGELFF.

This clone showed up just a few times. The chain recombines TRBV29-1 with TRBJ2-5; D is perhaps TRBD1 (5 bases). CDR3 size: 13 residues. V dropped 4 bases and J dropped 7 bases, with 16 bases sitting between them. Germline-derived CDR1 and CDR2 are SQVTM and ANQGSEA. CDR3 in amino acids: CSVGVSPGLTQYF. CDR3 DNA: TGCAGCGTTGGAGTCTCCCCAGGGTTGACCCAGTACTTC.

The V and J genes are TRBV7-9 and TRBJ2-5; 10 nucleotides line up with TRBD1. The CDR3 length is 14 residues. Germline V lookup: CDR1 SEHNR, CDR2 FQNEAQ (reference sequence). The V and J ends lost 5 bases and 11 bases, in that order; junction bases with no gene match: 11. The CDR3 region has the DNA TGTGCCAGCAGCACGCCGGGACAGGGGACGCGACAGTACTTC. It encodes CASSTPGQGTRQYF.

This clone was counted a few times. The chain has TRBV5-4 and TRBJ2-1, with TRBD2 matching over 7 bases. Per the germline V gene, CDR1 is SGHNT and CDR2 is YYREEE (reference sequence). The CDR3 consists of 16 residues. The ends lost 4 bases at V and 6 bases at J; junction bases unmatched: 13. Here the CDR3 reads CASSPLGEGRRNEQFF. In DNA, the CDR3 is TGTGCCAGCAGCCCCTTGGGGGAGGGCCGGCGCAATGAGCAGTTCTTC.

The rearrangement links TRBV6-5 to TRBJ2-1; 10 nucleotides line up with TRBD2. V lost 0 bases and J lost 9; bases outside the gene matches: 8. The germline CDR1 and CDR2 sequences are MNHEY and SVGAGI. The CDR3 is made up of 16 amino acids. The CDR3 spells CASSYSLLAGVGEQFF. The CDR3 DNA reads as TGTGCCAGCAGTTACTCTTTGCTAGCGGGAGTAGGTGAGCAGTTCTTC.

The table lists this clone with a few counts. The V and J genes are TRBV7-2 and TRBJ2-3; the match to TRBD1 covers 8 bases. CDR3 length: 15 residues. V dropped 5 bases and J dropped 4; count of bases not matched to a gene: 8. Germline V CDR1 and CDR2: SGHTA, FQGNSA. The CDR3 sequence is CASSRVDRDADTQYF. The CDR3 region has the DNA TGTGCCAGCAGCAGGGTGGACAGGGACGCAGATACGCAGTATTTT.

Only a few counts were recorded for this clone. The chain links TRBV30 to TRBJ1-1, with D uncertain. Germline V gene data show CDR1 as GTSNPN and CDR2 as SVGIG (reference sequence). This CDR3 is built from 13 residues. Trimming removed 2 bases from V and 3 bases from J, with 10 bases in between. CDR3 in DNA: TGTGCCTGGAGTCTCATTCGAGACACTGAAGCTTTCTTT. It is translated as CAWSLIRDTEAFF.

This rearrangement joins TRBV9 to TRBJ2-1; D possibly corresponds to TRBD2 (6 bases). This CDR3 region has 14 residues. In germline, CDR1 is SGDLS, CDR2 YYNGEE. Trimming pared 0 bases from V and 9 bases from J, leaving 13 bases between. The CDR3 coding sequence is TGTGCCAGCAGCGTAGGCTGGCTAGCGCCTGAGCAGTTCTTC. Encoded protein: CASSVGWLAPEQFF.

This clone appeared a few times. The gene calls are TRBV4-3 and TRBJ2-1; 12 bases align to TRBD2. The CDR3 contains 19 residues. V trimming: 0 bases; J trimming: 9 bases; junction bases outside the gene matches: 15. Germline V gene data show CDR1 as LGHNA and CDR2 as YSLEER. CDR3 DNA sequence: TGCGCCAGCAGCCAAGACCCCCCTAGCGGGAGGGAAAGAGAGAGTGAGCAGTTCTTC. This codes for CASSQDPPSGRERESEQFF.

This clone was detected only a few times. The chain carries TRBV5-1 and TRBJ2-4; the D is unclear. Trimming shortened V by 0 bases and J by 0 bases, and 4 bases separated the two germline ends. The CDR3 totals 14 residues. The germline V gene has CDR1 SGHRS and CDR2 YFSETQ. The DNA for the CDR3 is TGCGCCAGCAGCTTGGACATAGCCAAAAACATTCAGTACTTC. Amino acid sequence: CASSLDIAKNIQYF.

This chain uses TRBV19 with TRBJ2-7; D possibly corresponds to TRBD2 (6 bases). Trimming cost V 1 base and J 3 bases, with 13 bases left between them. CDR1 is LNHDA and CDR2 is SQIVND in the germline V gene (reference sequence). The CDR3 length is 15 residues. In DNA, the CDR3 is TGTGCCAGTAGTATAGTGTCTAGCGAGAGCTACGAGCAGTACTTC. Translating gives CASSIVSSESYEQYF.

The chain employs TRBV6-5 and TRBJ2-1; 7 nucleotides line up with TRBD1. CDR3 length: 14 residues. Germline V gene sequence: CDR1 MNHEY, CDR2 SVGAGI. V shed 5 bases, J shed 4 bases, and the junction held 5 bases outside the gene matches. As DNA, the CDR3 is TGTGCCAGCAGTCTATTACAGGGGTACAATGAGCAGTTCTTC. Encoded protein: CASSLLQGYNEQFF.

The sample holds a few counts of this clone. This rearrangement joins TRBV9 to TRBJ2-7, with 9 bases lining up with TRBD2. Germline CDR1 is SGDLS and CDR2 is YYNGEE. The CDR3 length is 16 residues. After removal of 0 bases from V and 3 bases from J, the junction contained 7 bases not matched to a gene. The CDR3 sequence is CASSVEPASGIYEQYF. The CDR3 region has the DNA TGTGCCAGCAGCGTAGAACCGGCTAGCGGGATCTACGAGCAGTACTTC.

This clone was counted only a few times. The rearrangement joins TRBV18 to TRBJ1-2; 10 bases align to TRBD1. CDR3 length: 15 residues. Per the germline V gene, CDR1 is KGHSH and CDR2 is LQKENI. J was trimmed by 4 bases and V by 4 bases; bases with no gene match: 6. The CDR3 region is CASSQLDRGPYGYTF. CDR3 bases: TGTGCCAGCTCACAACTCGACAGGGGGCCCTATGGCTACACCTTC.